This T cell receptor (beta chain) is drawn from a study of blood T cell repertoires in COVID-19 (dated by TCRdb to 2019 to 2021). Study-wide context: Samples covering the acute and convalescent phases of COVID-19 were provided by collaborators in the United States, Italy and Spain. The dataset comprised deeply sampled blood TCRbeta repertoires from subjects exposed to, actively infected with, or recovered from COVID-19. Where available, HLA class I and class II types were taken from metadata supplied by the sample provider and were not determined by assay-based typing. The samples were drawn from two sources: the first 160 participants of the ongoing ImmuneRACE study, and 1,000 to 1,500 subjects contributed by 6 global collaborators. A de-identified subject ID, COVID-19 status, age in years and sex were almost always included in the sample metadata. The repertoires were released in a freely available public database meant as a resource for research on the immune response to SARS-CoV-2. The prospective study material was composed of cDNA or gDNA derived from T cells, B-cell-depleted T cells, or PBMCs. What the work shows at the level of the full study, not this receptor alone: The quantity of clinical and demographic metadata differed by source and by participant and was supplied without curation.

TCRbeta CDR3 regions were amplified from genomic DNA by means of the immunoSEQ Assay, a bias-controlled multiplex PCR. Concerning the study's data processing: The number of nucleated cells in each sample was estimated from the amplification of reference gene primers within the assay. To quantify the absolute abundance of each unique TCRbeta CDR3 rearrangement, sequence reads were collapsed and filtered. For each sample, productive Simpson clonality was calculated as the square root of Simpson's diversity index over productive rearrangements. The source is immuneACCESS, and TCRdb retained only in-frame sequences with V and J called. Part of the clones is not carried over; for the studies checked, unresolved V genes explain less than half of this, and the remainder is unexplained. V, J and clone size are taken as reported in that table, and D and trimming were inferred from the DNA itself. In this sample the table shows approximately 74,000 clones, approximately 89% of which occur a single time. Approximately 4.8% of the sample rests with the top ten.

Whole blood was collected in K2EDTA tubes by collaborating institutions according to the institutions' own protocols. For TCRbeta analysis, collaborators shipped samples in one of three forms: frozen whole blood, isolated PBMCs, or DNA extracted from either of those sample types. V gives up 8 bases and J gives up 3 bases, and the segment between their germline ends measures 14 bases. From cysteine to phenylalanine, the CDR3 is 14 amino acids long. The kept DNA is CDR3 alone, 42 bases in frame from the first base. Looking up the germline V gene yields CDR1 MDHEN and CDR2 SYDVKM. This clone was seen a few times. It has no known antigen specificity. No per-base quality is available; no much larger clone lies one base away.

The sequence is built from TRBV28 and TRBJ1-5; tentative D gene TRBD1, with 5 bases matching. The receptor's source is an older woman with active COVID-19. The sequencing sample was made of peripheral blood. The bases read TGTGCCAGCGTCTTCCAGGGTCCCAATCAGCCCCAGCATTTT. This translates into CASVFQGPNQPQHF.